This TCR beta chain was found in a study of chemoradiotherapy in HPV16-positive cancers. Turning to the study itself: Candidate HPV-specific clones and shared TCR motifs came from a couple of HPV16-positive patients.

Study observations and caveats: Only two HPV16-positive patients supplied the functional HPV-specificity definition.

Repeated repertoire sampling spanned the course of chemoradiotherapy. Measured with immunoSEQ multiplex PCR; TCRdb has only the in-frame clones, and not every one. The sample consists of tens of thousands of clones, around two thirds of them appearing once. A word on this clone: Its specificity is not known.

CDR3 length: 15 residues. The ends were cut back, 3 bases at V and 8 bases at J, with 14 bases in the middle. The germline V gene encodes CDR1 LNHDA and CDR2 SQIVND (reference sequence). V and J are TRBV19 and TRBJ1-6; a weak D match, TRBD1 (6 bases). Sampling took place from a patient who underwent chemoradiotherapy. This TCR was recovered from a human donor with HPV-associated anogenital cancer. CDR3 sequence (DNA): TGTGCCAGTAGTATCTATTCAGGGGTGGATTCACCCCTCCACTTT. It encodes CASSIYSGVDSPLHF.